The clone carrying this TCR beta chain was counted a few times. The data were taken from a study of TIL therapy for anti-PD-1-resistant metastatic lung cancer. The immunoSEQ assay was v3. TCRdb keeps only in-frame clones here, not all; method: immunoSEQ multiplex PCR. The sample includes about 26,000 clones, 60% to 80% of them seen just once. The CDR3 covers 14 residues. Deletions cut 4 bases from V and 4 bases from J, with 11 bases between. From germline, CDR1 is WSHSY and CDR2 SAAADI. The time point is: pre-treatment sample, taken before nivolumab and TIL therapy. The tumor samples were excised metastases, mostly pleural nodules or supraclavicular lymph nodes.

This chain uses TRBV10-2 with TRBJ1-5; D is perhaps TRBD1 (5 bases). The sequence was obtained from a woman aged 30-85 years with non-small cell lung cancer. The sample in question was tumor tissue, obtained at baseline. CDR3 nucleotide sequence: TGCGCCAGCAGTGTTCAGGGAGGAAATCAGCCCCAGCATTTT. Protein sequence: CASSVQGGNQPQHF.